These 19 T cell receptor beta chains share one sample of origin, sequenced in a study of blood T cell repertoires in COVID-19. TCRdb's table, derived via immunoSEQ multiplex PCR, lists solely in-frame clones and lacks some. The sample includes roughly 190,000 clones, 70% to 85% of them seen just once. Sequenced: PBMCs or T cells enriched from blood (not recorded which). All receptors come from an older woman with acute COVID-19.

J is TRBJ1-2 and V is TRBV6-2 or TRBV6-3; 7 bases are shared with TRBD1. The junction had 10 bases not matched to a gene; V was cut back by 5 bases and J by 4 bases. This CDR3 has 15 residues. Per germline, CDR1 MNHEY and CDR2 SVGEGT. The CDR3 DNA is TGTGCCAGCAGTCCAACCGGGACAGCCTTCTATGGCTACACCTTC. Amino acid sequence: CASSPTGTAFYGYTF.

This clone was seen only once. V and J are TRBV3-1 (or the pseudogene TRBV3-2) and TRBJ1-5; 8 bases map to TRBD1. Per the germline V gene, CDR1 is LGHDT and CDR2 is YNNKEL (reference sequence). J gave up 7 bases and V 1 base, and 6 bases lay outside the gene matches. This CDR3 has 15 residues. CDR3 DNA: TGTGCCAGCAGCCAAGGGGCAGGGGGCGGACAGCCCCAGCATTTT. It codes for CASSQGAGGGQPQHF.

The CDR3 DNA reads as TGCGCCAGCAGCGGAGGACAGGGGGCTAATGATGAGCAGTTCTTC. Protein product: CASSGGQGANDEQFF. The V gene is TRBV5-1, the J gene TRBJ2-1; 11 bases are shared with TRBD1. Per germline, CDR1 SGHRS and CDR2 YFSETQ. Unmatched junction bases numbered 8, after V lost 4 bases and J lost 8 bases. The CDR3 runs to 15 residues.

This chain connects TRBV19 to TRBJ1-1, with D possibly TRBD1 on 5 matching bases. The V end lost 5 bases, the J end lost 11 bases, and 15 bases lay between the germline ends. CDR1 and CDR2 (germline): LNHDA, SQIVND (reference sequence). The CDR3 covers 12 residues. CDR3 sequence reads: CASSSAGEGAFF. As DNA, the CDR3 is TGTGCCAGTAGTTCGGCGGGGGAGGGGGCTTTCTTT.

V is TRBV7-2 and J is TRBJ2-7, with TRBD2 matching 9 bases. Germline V gene data show CDR1 as SGHTA and CDR2 as FQGNSA. This CDR3 contains 14 residues. The V gene end was trimmed by 9 bases and the J gene end by 2 bases; junction bases not matched to a gene: 8. The CDR3: CASDPGLATYEQYF. DNA for the CDR3: TGTGCCAGTGACCCGGGACTAGCTACCTACGAGCAGTACTTC.

The chain combines TRBV10-3 with TRBJ1-6; no firm D call. Germline CDR1 and CDR2: ENHRY and SYGVKD. Trimming removed 0 bases from V and 7 bases from J, with 7 bases in between. The CDR3 extends over 14 amino acids. The CDR3: CAISESGVNSPLHF. The CDR3 DNA follows: TGTGCCATCAGTGAGTCCGGGGTAAATTCACCCCTCCACTTT.

This chain joins TRBV5-8 and TRBJ1-5, with 7 bases identical to TRBD1. Germline CDR1 and CDR2: SGHTS and YDEGEE. The CDR3 is made up of 17 amino acids. V dropped 1 base and J dropped 0; count of bases not matched to a gene: 7. The CDR3 nucleotides are TGTGCCAGCAGCTTGAACACAGGGGTCTATAGCAATCAGCCCCAGCATTTT. Amino acid sequence: CASSLNTGVYSNQPQHF.

The chain joins TRBV6-5 to TRBJ1-1; D is uncertain. The germline gives CDR1 MNHEY, CDR2 SVGAGI. Trimming shortened V by 4 bases and J by 1 base, and 10 bases separated the two germline ends. CDR3 length equals 14 residues. Here the CDR3 reads CASSLGGTNTEAFF. Here the CDR3 DNA reads TGTGCCAGCAGTTTAGGAGGCACGAACACTGAAGCTTTCTTT.

The chain joins TRBV5-1 to TRBJ1-4; D perhaps matches TRBD1 (6 bases). The CDR3 contains 16 residues. In germline, CDR1 is SGHRS, CDR2 YFSETQ. Trimming cost V 0 bases and J 5 bases, with 14 bases left between them. CDR3 protein: CASSLGGGATNEKLFF. The CDR3 nucleotides are TGCGCCAGCAGCTTGGGCGGGGGGGCGACGAATGAAAAACTGTTTTTT.

The chain employs TRBV3-1 (or the pseudogene TRBV3-2) and TRBJ1-2, with 7 bases identical to TRBD1. V was clipped by 0 bases and J by 6 bases; unmatched bases: 7. Germline V gives CDR1 LGHDT, CDR2 YNNKEL (reference sequence). The CDR3 totals 15 residues. CDR3 loop: CASSQEARGRDGYTF. The CDR3 DNA follows: TGTGCCAGCAGCCAAGAGGCTAGGGGGCGAGATGGCTACACCTTC.

The V call is TRBV30, the J call TRBJ2-2, with D possibly matching TRBD2 (5 bases). The CDR3 is made up of 14 amino acids. V lost 3 bases and J lost 4, with 12 bases in between. Germline V gene sequence: CDR1 GTSNPN, CDR2 SVGIG (reference sequence). The CDR3 coding sequence is TGTGCCTGGAGGGGGTCCGCGGGCACCGGGGAGCTGTTTTTT. Its protein is CAWRGSAGTGELFF.

The V call is TRBV10-3, the J call TRBJ2-3; 13 nucleotides agree with TRBD2. Germline values: CDR1 ENHRY, CDR2 SYGVKD. J gave up 3 bases and V 7 bases, and 4 bases lay outside the gene matches. The length of the CDR3 is 15 residues. The CDR3 reads CAINSLAGGTDTQYF. CDR3 nucleotides: TGTGCCATCAATTCACTAGCGGGAGGGACAGATACGCAGTATTTT.

The chain uses TRBV18 and TRBJ2-2, with a possible D match to TRBD1 (5 bases). Germline loops: CDR1 KGHSH, CDR2 LQKENI. The CDR3 is made up of 14 amino acids. Trimming shortened V by 4 bases and J by 0 bases, and 6 bases separated the two germline ends. The CDR3, as DNA: TGTGCCAGCTCACTGACAGCGAACACCGGGGAGCTGTTTTTT. It yields the protein CASSLTANTGELFF.

This rearrangement joins TRBV6-5 to TRBJ1-1, with D possibly matching TRBD1 (6 bases). This CDR3 comprises 13 residues. Germline CDR1 is MNHEY and CDR2 is SVGAGI. Trimming removed 6 bases at V and 8 bases at J, with 16 bases between. In DNA, the CDR3 is TGTGCCAGCAGGCCCGGGACATTTGCCGAAGCTTTCTTT. This sequence encodes CASRPGTFAEAFF.

This chain connects TRBV6-1 to TRBJ1-6; maybe TRBD1 (5 bases). The V gene lost 2 bases and the J gene lost 4 bases, with 9 bases spanning the gap. CDR1 and CDR2 from the germline V gene are MNHNS and SASEGT. This CDR3 contains 15 residues. CDR3 sequence (DNA): TGTGCCAGCAGTGAACTCGACAGATATAATTCACCCCTCCACTTT. It translates to CASSELDRYNSPLHF.

The chain combines TRBV5-4 with TRBJ1-1; D is possibly TRBD1 (6 bases). The V end was cut by 7 bases, the J end by 3 bases, with 16 bases between. From germline, CDR1 is SGHNT and CDR2 YYREEE (reference sequence). This CDR3 has 14 residues. The CDR3 protein is CASQITGMDTEAFF. The CDR3 DNA sequence: TGTGCCAGCCAGATAACAGGGATGGACACTGAAGCTTTCTTT.

For the CDR3, the DNA is TGTGCCTGGAGTCTTCAGGGCCTCTCCTACGAGCAGTACTTC. As protein: CAWSLQGLSYEQYF. The chain combines TRBV30 with TRBJ2-7; TRBD1 might be the D (5 bases). The germline V and J ends were trimmed by 2 bases and 0 bases, with 11 bases remaining between them. The germline CDR1 and CDR2 sequences are GTSNPN and SVGIG (reference sequence). CDR3 length: 14 residues.

V is TRBV5-1 and J is TRBJ2-3, with 8 bases that match TRBD2. With V trimmed by 3 bases and J by 2 bases, 5 bases remained unmatched. Germline V gene sequence: CDR1 SGHRS, CDR2 YFSETQ. CDR3 length equals 15 residues. The CDR3, as DNA: TGCGCCAGCAGCTCGGGAGGGGTATTCACAGATACGCAGTATTTT. This gives the protein CASSSGGVFTDTQYF.

CDR3 sequence reads: CASSPTSVQETQYF. The CDR3 DNA reads TGCGCCAGCAGTCCTACTAGCGTACAAGAGACCCAGTACTTC. The chain links TRBV10-2 to TRBJ2-5, with 7 bases identical to TRBD2. There are 14 residues in the CDR3. In germline, CDR1 is WSHSY, CDR2 SAAADI. V lost 5 bases to trimming and J lost 2 bases; unmatched junction nucleotides: 5.